The T cell receptor (beta chain) under discussion was sequenced for a study of cytotoxic CD8 clonotypes in ibrutinib-treated CLL. Background on the study: Collecting the response samples happened after a median 12 months of treatment, with a range of 6 to 36.

CDR1 is SGHDN, CDR2 FVKESK, per germline. V lost 2 bases and J 7 bases, leaving 15 bases between the germline ends. CDR3 length: 14 residues. TCRdb's copy holds only in-frame clones and misses some; the assay was immunoSEQ multiplex PCR. The sample has more than 150,000 clones; around 72% are singletons. The TCR sequence derives from a human donor with chronic lymphocytic leukemia. The chain uses TRBV14 and TRBJ2-7; D may correspond to TRBD1 or TRBD2 (5 bases each). The sequences come from PBMCs, collected after 24 months of ibrutinib treatment. The CDR3, as DNA: TGTGCCAGCAGCCAATACGGGACCCCTTGGGAGCAGTACTTC. It specifies CASSQYGTPWEQYF.